This entry is about one T cell receptor beta chain. Its specificity is not known. These data come from a study of T-cell memory formation after mild COVID-19. Points from the study as a whole: Some SARS-CoV-2-responding clones were already detected in memory before infection. Later expanders leaned toward CD4+, whereas clones contracting from day 15 to 85 were balanced CD4/CD8. Mostly located in CM and EM were contracting CD4+ clones, with contracting CD8+ clones located in EMRA.

This CDR3 has 13 residues. The V end lost 2 bases, the J end lost 0 bases, and 4 bases lay between the germline ends. Germline V lookup: CDR1 LGHNA, CDR2 YSLEER. MiXCR, applied by TCRdb to the 5' RACE reads, yields one record per CDR3 protein. The repertoire holds about 410,000 distinct CDR3 sequences, with roughly 17% as singletons. J is TRBJ1-1 and V is TRBV4-3; D gene unclear. The clonotype comes from a man aged 18 to 29 who had mild COVID-19 (a few samples of this study predate the infection). Cell type and time point are not known. The sequenced sample consisted of PBMCs or a T cell subset sorted from them (not recorded which). CDR3 residues: CASSQSVNTEAFF. The CDR3 DNA is TGCGCCAGCAGCCAATCAGTGAACACTGAAGCTTTCTTT.